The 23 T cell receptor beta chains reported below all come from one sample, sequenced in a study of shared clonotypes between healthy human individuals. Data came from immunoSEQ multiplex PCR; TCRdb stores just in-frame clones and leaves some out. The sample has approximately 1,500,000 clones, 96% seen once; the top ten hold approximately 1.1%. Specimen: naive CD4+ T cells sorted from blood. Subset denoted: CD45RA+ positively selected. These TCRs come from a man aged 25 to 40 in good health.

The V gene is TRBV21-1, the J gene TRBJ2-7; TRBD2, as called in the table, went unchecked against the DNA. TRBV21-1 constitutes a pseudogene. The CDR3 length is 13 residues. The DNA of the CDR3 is TGTGCCAGCAGCACCAACTTCTCATACGAGCAGTACTTC. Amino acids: CASSTNFSYEQYF.

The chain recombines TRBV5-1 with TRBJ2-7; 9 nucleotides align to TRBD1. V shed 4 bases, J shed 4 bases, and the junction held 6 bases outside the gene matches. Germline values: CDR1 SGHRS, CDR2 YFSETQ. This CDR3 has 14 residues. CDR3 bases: TGCGCCAGCAGCCCGGGACAGGGAGTATACGAGCAGTACTTC. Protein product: CASSPGQGVYEQYF.

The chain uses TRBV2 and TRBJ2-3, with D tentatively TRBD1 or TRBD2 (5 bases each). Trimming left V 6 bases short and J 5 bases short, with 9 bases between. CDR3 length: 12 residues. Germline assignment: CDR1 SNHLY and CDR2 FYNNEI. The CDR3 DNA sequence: TGTGCCAGCAGAAGTGGGGGAGATACGCAGTATTTT. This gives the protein CASRSGGDTQYF.

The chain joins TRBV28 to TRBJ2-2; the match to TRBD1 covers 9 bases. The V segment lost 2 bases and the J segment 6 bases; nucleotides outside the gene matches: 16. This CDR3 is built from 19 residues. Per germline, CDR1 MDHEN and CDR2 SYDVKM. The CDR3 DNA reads TGTGCCAGCAGTTTAGGGGCGTGGGGGACAGGGCATAACTCCGGGGAGCTGTTTTTT. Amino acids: CASSLGAWGTGHNSGELFF.

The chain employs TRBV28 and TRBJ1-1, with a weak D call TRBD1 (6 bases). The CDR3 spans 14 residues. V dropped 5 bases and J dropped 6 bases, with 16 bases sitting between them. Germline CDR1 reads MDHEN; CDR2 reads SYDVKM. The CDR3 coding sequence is TGTGCCAGCAGTCGGGGACAATGGAGGGCTGAAGCTTTCTTT. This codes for CASSRGQWRAEAFF. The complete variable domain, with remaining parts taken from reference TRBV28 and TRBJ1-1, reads DVKVTQSSRYLVKRTGEKVFLECVQDMDHENMFWYRQDPGLGLRLIYFSYDVKMKEKGDIPEGYSVSREKKERFSLILESASTNQTSMYLCASSRGQWRAEAFFGQGTRLTVV.

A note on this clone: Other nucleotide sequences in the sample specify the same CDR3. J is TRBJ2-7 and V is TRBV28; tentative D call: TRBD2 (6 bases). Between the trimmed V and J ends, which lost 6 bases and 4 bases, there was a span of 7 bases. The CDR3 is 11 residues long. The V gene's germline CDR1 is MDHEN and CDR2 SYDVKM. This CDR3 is CASREGYEQYF. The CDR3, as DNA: TGTGCCAGCAGGGAGGGGTACGAGCAGTACTTC. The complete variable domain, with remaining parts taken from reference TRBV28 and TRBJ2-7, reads DVKVTQSSRYLVKRTGEKVFLECVQDMDHENMFWYRQDPGLGLRLIYFSYDVKMKEKGDIPEGYSVSREKKERFSLILESASTNQTSMYLCASREGYEQYFGPGTRLTVT.

The DNA of the CDR3 is TGCGCCAGCAGCCACGACAGGGCCTATGGCTACACCTTC. This translates into CASSHDRAYGYTF. The V gene is TRBV5-1, the J gene TRBJ1-2; TRBD1 aligns across 7 bases. This CDR3 is 13 amino acids long. Germline V gene lookup returns CDR1 SGHRS and CDR2 YFSETQ. The junction had 4 bases not matched to a gene; V was cut back by 4 bases and J by 4 bases.

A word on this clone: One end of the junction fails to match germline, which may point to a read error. CDR3 in DNA: TGTGCCAGCAGCGTCGGGACAGCCAAACCCGACTTT. Protein: CASSVGTAKPDF. The chain joins TRBV28 to TRBJ1-5; 7 bases align to TRBD1. Germline V gene lookup returns CDR1 MDHEN and CDR2 SYDVKM. This CDR3 has 12 amino acids.

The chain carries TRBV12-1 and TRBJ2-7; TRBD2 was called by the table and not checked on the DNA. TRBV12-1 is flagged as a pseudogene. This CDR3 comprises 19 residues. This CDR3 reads CASPDRGHSGRKESYEQYF. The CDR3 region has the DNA TGTGCCAGCCCCGACAGGGGCCATAGCGGGAGAAAGGAGTCCTACGAGCAGTACTTC.

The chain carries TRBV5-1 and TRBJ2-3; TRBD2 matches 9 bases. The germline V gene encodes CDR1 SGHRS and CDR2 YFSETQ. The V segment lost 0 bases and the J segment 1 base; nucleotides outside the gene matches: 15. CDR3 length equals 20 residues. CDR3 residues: CASSLANRGPGLARTDTQYF. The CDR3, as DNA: TGCGCCAGCAGCTTGGCCAACAGGGGCCCGGGACTAGCCCGCACAGATACGCAGTATTTT.

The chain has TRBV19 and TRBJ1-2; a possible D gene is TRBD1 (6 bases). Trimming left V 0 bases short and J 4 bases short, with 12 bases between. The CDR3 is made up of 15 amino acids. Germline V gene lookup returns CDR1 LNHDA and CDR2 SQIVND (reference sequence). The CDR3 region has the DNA TGTGCCAGTAGTATAGAAAGTGGGGACACCTATGGCTACACCTTC. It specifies CASSIESGDTYGYTF.

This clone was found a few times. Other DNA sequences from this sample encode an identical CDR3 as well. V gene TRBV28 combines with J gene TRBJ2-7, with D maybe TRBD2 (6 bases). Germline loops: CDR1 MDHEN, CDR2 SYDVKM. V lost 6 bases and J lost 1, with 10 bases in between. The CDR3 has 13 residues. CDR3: CASSSGTSYEQYF. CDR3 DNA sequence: TGTGCCAGCAGCTCGGGGACTTCCTACGAGCAGTACTTC. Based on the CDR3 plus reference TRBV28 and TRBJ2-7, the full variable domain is DVKVTQSSRYLVKRTGEKVFLECVQDMDHENMFWYRQDPGLGLRLIYFSYDVKMKEKGDIPEGYSVSREKKERFSLILESASTNQTSMYLCASSSGTSYEQYFGPGTRLTVT.

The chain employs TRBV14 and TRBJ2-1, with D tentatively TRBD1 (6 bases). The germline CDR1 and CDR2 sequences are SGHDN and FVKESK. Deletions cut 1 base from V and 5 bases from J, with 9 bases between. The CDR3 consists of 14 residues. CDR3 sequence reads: CASSQVAGDNEQFF. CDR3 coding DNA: TGTGCCAGCAGCCAAGTGGCAGGGGACAATGAGCAGTTCTTC. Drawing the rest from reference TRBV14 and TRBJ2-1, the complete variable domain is EAGVTQFPSHSVIEKGQTVTLRCDPISGHDNLYWYRRVMGKEIKFLLHFVKESKQDESGMPNNRFLAERTGGTYSTLKVQPAELEDSGVYFCASSQVAGDNEQFFGPGTRLTVL.

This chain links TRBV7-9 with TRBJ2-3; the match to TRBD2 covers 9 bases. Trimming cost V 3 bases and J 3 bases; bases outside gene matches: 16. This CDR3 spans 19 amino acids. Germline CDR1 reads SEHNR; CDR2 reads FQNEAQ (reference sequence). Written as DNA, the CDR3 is TGTGCCAGCAGCTTCTTTTTGGCGGGAGGGCCGTTGGGGACAGATACGCAGTATTTT. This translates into CASSFFLAGGPLGTDTQYF.

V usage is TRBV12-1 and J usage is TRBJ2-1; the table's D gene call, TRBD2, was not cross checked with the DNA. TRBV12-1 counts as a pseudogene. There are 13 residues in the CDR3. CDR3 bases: TGTGCCAGGGGGACTAGCGTCTACAATGAGCAGTTCTTC. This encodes CARGTSVYNEQFF.

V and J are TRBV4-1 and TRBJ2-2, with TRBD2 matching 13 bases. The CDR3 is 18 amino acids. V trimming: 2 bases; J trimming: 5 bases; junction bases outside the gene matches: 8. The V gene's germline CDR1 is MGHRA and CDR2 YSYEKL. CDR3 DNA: TGCGCCAGCAGCCAAACCGGACTAGCGGGAGCGTTGACCGGGGAGCTGTTTTTT. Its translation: CASSQTGLAGALTGELFF.

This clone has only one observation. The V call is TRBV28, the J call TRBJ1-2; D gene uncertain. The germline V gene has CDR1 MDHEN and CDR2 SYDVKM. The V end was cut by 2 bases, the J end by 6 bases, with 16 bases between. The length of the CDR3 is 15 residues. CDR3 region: CASSLNGSPTDGYTF. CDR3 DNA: TGTGCCAGCAGTTTAAACGGCAGCCCCACGGATGGCTACACCTTC.

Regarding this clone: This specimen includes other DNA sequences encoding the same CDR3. The CDR3, as DNA: TGTGCCAGCAGCGTAGATAGGGGCCTCAACACTGAAGCTTTCTTT. Amino acids: CASSVDRGLNTEAFF. The gene calls are TRBV9 and TRBJ1-1; D might be TRBD1 (5 bases). The germline V gene encodes CDR1 SGDLS and CDR2 YYNGEE. This CDR3 has 15 amino acids. V lost 0 bases, J lost 2 bases, and 11 bases lay in between.

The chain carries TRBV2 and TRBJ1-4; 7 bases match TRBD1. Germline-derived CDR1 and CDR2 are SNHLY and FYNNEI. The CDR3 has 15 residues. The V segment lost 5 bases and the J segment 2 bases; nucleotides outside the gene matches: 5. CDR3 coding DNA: TGTGCCAGCAGTAGACAGGGAGCCACTAATGAAAAACTGTTTTTT. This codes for CASSRQGATNEKLFF.

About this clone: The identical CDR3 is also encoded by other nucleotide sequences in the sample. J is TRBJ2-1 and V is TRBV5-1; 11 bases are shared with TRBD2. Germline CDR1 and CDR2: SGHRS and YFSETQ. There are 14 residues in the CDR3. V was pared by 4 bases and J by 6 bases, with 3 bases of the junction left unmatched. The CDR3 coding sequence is TGCGCCAGCAGCCTAACTAGCGGGGGCAATGAGCAGTTCTTC. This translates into CASSLTSGGNEQFF.

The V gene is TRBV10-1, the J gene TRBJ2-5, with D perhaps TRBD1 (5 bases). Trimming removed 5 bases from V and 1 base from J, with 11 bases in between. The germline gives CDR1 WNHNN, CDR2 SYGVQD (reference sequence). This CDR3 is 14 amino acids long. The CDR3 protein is CASSKNRPQETQYF. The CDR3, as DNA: TGCGCCAGCAGTAAAAACAGGCCCCAAGAGACCCAGTACTTC.

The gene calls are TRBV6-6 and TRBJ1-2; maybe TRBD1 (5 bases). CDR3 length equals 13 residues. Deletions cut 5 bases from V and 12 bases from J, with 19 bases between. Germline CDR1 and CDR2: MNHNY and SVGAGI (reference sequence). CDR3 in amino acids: CASSPRDPRLHTF. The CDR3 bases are TGTGCCAGCAGTCCCCGGGACCCTCGTCTACACACCTTC.

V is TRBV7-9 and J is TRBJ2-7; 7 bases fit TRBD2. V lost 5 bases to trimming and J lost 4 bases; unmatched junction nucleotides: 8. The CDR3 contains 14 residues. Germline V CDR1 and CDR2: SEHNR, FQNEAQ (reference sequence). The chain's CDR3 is CASSQGGLSYEQYF. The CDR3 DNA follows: TGTGCCAGCAGCCAGGGAGGGTTATCGTACGAGCAGTACTTC.